The clone carrying this T cell receptor beta chain occurred once. Its antigen is as yet unknown. The sample belongs to a study of CD8 T cells in Susac syndrome. When the RNA was reverse transcribed, random hexamers were used with an input of 0.5 to 1 ug. TCR beta CDR3 was amplified by immunoSEQ multiplex PCR. This amplification extended across 54 Vbeta and 13 Jbeta segments. MiXCR, run by TCRdb on the immunoSEQ multiplex PCR reads, gives a single entry per CDR3 protein. The repertoire holds approximately 79,000 distinct CDR3 sequences, with approximately 95% as singletons. The ends were cut back, 0 bases at V and 1 base at J, with 10 bases in the middle. There are 15 residues in the CDR3. CDR1 is SGDLS, CDR2 YYNGEE, per germline. General study results and limits: In its TCR sequencing and HLA analysis, the study acknowledged that the number of individuals was relatively small.

The receptor was derived from a human donor with Susac syndrome. The sample comprised CD8+ T cells from PBMCs. The V call is TRBV9, the J call TRBJ1-1, with D unresolved. For the CDR3, the DNA is TGTGCCAGCAGCGTAGGCTCTCAACCGAACACTGAAGCTTTCTTT. Amino acid sequence: CASSVGSQPNTEAFF.